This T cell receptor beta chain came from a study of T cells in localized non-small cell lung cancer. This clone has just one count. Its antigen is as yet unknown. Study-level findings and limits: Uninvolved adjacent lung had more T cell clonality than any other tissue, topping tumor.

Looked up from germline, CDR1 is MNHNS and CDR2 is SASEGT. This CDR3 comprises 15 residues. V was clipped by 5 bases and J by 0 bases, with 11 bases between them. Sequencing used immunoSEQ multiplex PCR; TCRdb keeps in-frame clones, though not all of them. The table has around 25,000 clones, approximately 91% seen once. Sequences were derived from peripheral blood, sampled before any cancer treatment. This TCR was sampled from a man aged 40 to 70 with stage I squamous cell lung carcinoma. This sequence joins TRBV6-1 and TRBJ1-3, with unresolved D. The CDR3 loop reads CASSLDGSSGNTIYF. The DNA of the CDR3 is TGTGCCAGCAGTCTCGACGGATCCTCTGGAAACACCATATATTTT.